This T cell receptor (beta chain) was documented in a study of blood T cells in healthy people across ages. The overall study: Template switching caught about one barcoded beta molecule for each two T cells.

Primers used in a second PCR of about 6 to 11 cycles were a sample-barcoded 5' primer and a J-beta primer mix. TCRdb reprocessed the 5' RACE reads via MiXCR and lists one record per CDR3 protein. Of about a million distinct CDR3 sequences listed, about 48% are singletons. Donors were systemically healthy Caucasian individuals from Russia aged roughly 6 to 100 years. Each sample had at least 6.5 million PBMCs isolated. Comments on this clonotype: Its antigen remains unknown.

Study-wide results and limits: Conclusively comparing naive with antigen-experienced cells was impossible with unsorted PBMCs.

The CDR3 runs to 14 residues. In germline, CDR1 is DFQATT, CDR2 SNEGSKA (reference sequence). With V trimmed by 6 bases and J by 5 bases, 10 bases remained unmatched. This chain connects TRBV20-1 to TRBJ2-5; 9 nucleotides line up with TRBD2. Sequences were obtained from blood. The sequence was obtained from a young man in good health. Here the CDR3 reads CSAHNSGRKETQYF. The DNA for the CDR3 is TGCAGTGCCCATAATAGCGGGAGAAAGGAGACCCAGTACTTC.